Detailed here is one TCR beta chain. Its antigen has not been determined. Nothing much larger sits one base from this clone, and base qualities are not available. Receptor amplification or capture employed the immunoSEQ multiplex PCR assay. TCRdb carries this immuneACCESS record with in-frame sequences only. Its versions omit some clonotypes, under half of them owing to an unresolved V gene in the studies checked, with the rest unexplained. The sample table holds under 450,000 clones, of which around 90% were seen once. The top ten constitute 5% to 8% of the sample. A distance of 8 bases separates the germline ends of V and J, which lose 2 bases and 1 base respectively. Based on the germline V gene, the CDR1 and CDR2 sequences are KGHSH and LQKENI. Taken from cysteine to phenylalanine, the CDR3 has 14 residues. CDR3 DNA is the only sequence kept; it has 42 bases, read in frame from the first base. This entry belongs to a study of control samples from healthy donors and cancer patients (dated by TCRdb to 2020 to 2021).

The source material was PBMCs. The receptor's source is a man aged 35 to 55 with head and neck cancer. This sequence uses TRBV18 and TRBJ1-1; no confident D gene assignment can be made. The CDR3 here reads CASSPFDQNTEAFF. The nucleotides read TGTGCCAGCTCACCATTCGACCAGAACACTGAAGCTTTCTTT.